This TCR beta chain was profiled in a study of shared clonotypes between healthy human individuals. The sample holds a few counts of this clone. The protocol was immunoSEQ multiplex PCR, while the TCRdb copy is restricted to in-frame clones and leaves out a portion. The table shows under 1,100,000 clones, with roughly 80% occurring only once. Germline CDR1 and CDR2: LNHDA and SQIVND (reference sequence). Trimming took off 5 bases at V and 1 base at J, with 17 bases between the two ends. The CDR3 is made up of 16 amino acids. The clonotype was recovered from a man aged 18 to 30 in good health. The specimen sequenced was memory CD4+ T cells sorted from blood. Sample subset: CD45RA-negative fraction. The V and J genes are TRBV19 and TRBJ1-2; D is perhaps TRBD1 (5 bases). CDR3 DNA: TGTGCCAGTAGTCCAACGGGGCGGCGGGGTAACTATGGCTACACCTTC. Residues: CASSPTGRRGNYGYTF.